The clone carrying this T cell receptor beta chain was observed a few times. Antigen unknown. The record originates from a study of T cell repertoires in cytomegalovirus infection. TCRdb reanalysed the reads using MiXCR and keeps one entry per CDR3 protein. The data contain hundreds of thousands of distinct CDR3 sequences, under 45% of them singletons. The germline V and J ends were trimmed by 8 bases and 1 base, with 10 bases remaining between them. The CDR3 runs to 13 residues. Germline V gives CDR1 MNHEY, CDR2 SVGEGT. The clonotype originates from a human donor in good health (CMV status not recorded). Some clones in this sample may be carry-over from other donors' samples. V usage is TRBV6-2 or TRBV6-3 and J usage is TRBJ2-3, with D perhaps matching TRBD2 (6 bases). The sample consisted of cultured PBMCs, taken from culture after CMV antigen stimulation. The CDR3 bases are TGTGCCAGCGGAGGGGCCGGCACAGATACGCAGTATTTT. Translating gives CASGGAGTDTQYF.